Below are 13 T cell receptor beta chains sequenced from a single sample in a study of blood T cell repertoires in COVID-19. Data came from immunoSEQ multiplex PCR; TCRdb stores just in-frame clones and leaves some out. The table lists a few hundred thousand clones, around four fifths of them singletons, with roughly 1.1% in the top ten. The sample taken for sequencing was peripheral blood. These receptors were collected from a woman between 45 and 65 years old with acute or convalescent COVID-19.

The chain carries TRBV18 and TRBJ2-7; 7 bases agree with TRBD1. The CDR3 covers 15 residues. Germline V gene lookup returns CDR1 KGHSH and CDR2 LQKENI. Germline trimming cut 4 bases from V and 0 bases from J; bases unmatched to any gene: 6. The CDR3 reads CASSQRQGFSYEQYF. The CDR3 nucleotides read TGTGCCAGCTCACAAAGACAGGGATTCTCCTACGAGCAGTACTTC.

In its sample, this clone was seen many times. The CDR3 region is CSATGVTEAFF. The CDR3 nucleotides read TGCAGTGCCACAGGGGTCACTGAAGCTTTCTTT. This chain links TRBV20-1 with TRBJ1-1; 7 nucleotides match TRBD1. The CDR3 covers 11 residues. Germline CDR1 DFQATT, CDR2 SNEGSKA (reference sequence). The V segment lost 6 bases and the J segment 4 bases; nucleotides outside the gene matches: 2.

This clone was seen only a few times. This rearrangement joins TRBV5-4 to TRBJ2-3; weak D call: TRBD2 (5 bases). Per the germline V gene, CDR1 is SGHNT and CDR2 is YYREEE (reference sequence). Trimming cost V 2 bases and J 0 bases, with 10 bases left between them. The CDR3 has 15 residues. The CDR3 bases are TGTGCCAGCAGCTTACGTAGCGCTAGCACAGATACGCAGTATTTT. This encodes CASSLRSASTDTQYF. The full variable domain, in which reference TRBV5-4 and TRBJ2-3 provide the parts outside the CDR3, is ETGVTQSPTHLIKTRGQQVTLRCSSQSGHNTVSWYQQALGQGPQFIFQYYREEENGRGNFPPRFSGLQFPNYSSELNVNALELDDSALYLCASSLRSASTDTQYFGPGTRLTVL.

This chain connects TRBV3-1 (or the pseudogene TRBV3-2) to TRBJ2-3, with D uncertain. CDR3 length: 14 residues. The germline V gene encodes CDR1 LGHDT and CDR2 YNNKEL (reference sequence). V was trimmed by 1 base and J by 0 bases, leaving 5 bases between them. CDR3: CASSQGLSTDTQYF. CDR3 nucleotide sequence: TGTGCCAGCAGCCAAGGACTCAGCACAGATACGCAGTATTTT.

The chain recombines TRBV16 with TRBJ1-2, with D possibly being TRBD1 (5 bases). The ends were cut back, 2 bases at V and 2 bases at J, with 9 bases in the middle. The CDR3 is 14 residues long. Germline CDR1 KGHSY, CDR2 FQNENV. The CDR3 nucleotides read TGTGCCAGCAGCCAACCTGGGGGGAACTATGGCTACACCTTC. It yields the protein CASSQPGGNYGYTF.

V gene TRBV2 combines with J gene TRBJ1-2; D gene ambiguous. Germline V gene sequence: CDR1 SNHLY, CDR2 FYNNEI. V gave up 2 bases and J gave up 3 bases, with 4 bases separating them. The length of the CDR3 is 12 residues. This CDR3 reads CASSERDYGYTF. CDR3 sequence (DNA): TGTGCCAGCAGTGAAAGAGACTATGGCTACACCTTC.

The CDR3 region has the DNA TGCGCCAGCAGCCAAGCCCCCAGCGGGAGCTGGGATGAGCAGTTCTTC. It yields the protein CASSQAPSGSWDEQFF. The chain combines TRBV4-1 with TRBJ2-1; the match to TRBD2 covers 8 bases. The CDR3 is 16 residues long. Trimming cost V 1 base and J 8 bases; bases outside gene matches: 10. Germline V gene sequence: CDR1 MGHRA, CDR2 YSYEKL.

V and J are TRBV30 and TRBJ1-2; D uncertain. V was trimmed by 4 bases and J by 2 bases, leaving 8 bases between them. The CDR3 covers 12 residues. Germline assignment: CDR1 GTSNPN and CDR2 SVGIG (reference sequence). The CDR3 loop is CAWTDLNYGYTF. Here the CDR3 DNA reads TGTGCCTGGACAGATTTAAACTATGGCTACACCTTC.

This clone was counted a few times. CDR3 DNA sequence: TGCGCCAGCAGCTTCTCAGGGGGCGTGGGACTGAACACTGAAGCTTTCTTT. Translating it yields CASSFSGGVGLNTEAFF. V is TRBV5-1 and J is TRBJ1-1; 8 positions match TRBD1. V shed 2 bases and J 0 bases; nucleotides not matched to a gene: 9. This CDR3 is 17 amino acids long. Germline V CDR1 and CDR2: SGHRS, YFSETQ.

This chain connects TRBV2 to TRBJ2-3, with TRBD2 identical over 13 bases. This CDR3 is built from 15 residues. The junction had 3 bases not matched to a gene; V was cut back by 7 bases and J by 2 bases. The germline V gene has CDR1 SNHLY and CDR2 FYNNEI. The CDR3 here is CASTGLAGITDTQYF. The CDR3 DNA reads TGTGCCAGCACGGGACTAGCGGGAATCACAGATACGCAGTATTTT.

The V gene is TRBV10-2, the J gene TRBJ1-2; D is undetermined. Trimming removed 0 bases from V and 5 bases from J, with 7 bases in between. Germline CDR1 and CDR2: WSHSY and SAAADI. The CDR3 has 13 amino acids. CDR3 in DNA: TGCGCCAGCAGTGAGTCGCAGTCATATGGCTACACCTTC. This codes for CASSESQSYGYTF.

This sequence joins TRBV30 and TRBJ2-1, with a possible D match to TRBD1 (6 bases). This CDR3 is 15 amino acids long. From germline, CDR1 is GTSNPN and CDR2 SVGIG (reference sequence). With 5 bases removed from V and 0 bases from J, the gap between germline ends came to 14 bases. CDR3 amino acids: CAWSGARNSYNEQFF. The CDR3 nucleotides read TGTGCCTGGTCAGGGGCGCGGAACTCCTACAATGAGCAGTTCTTC.

This rearrangement joins TRBV6-5 to TRBJ1-2, with D unresolved. Germline V gene sequence: CDR1 MNHEY, CDR2 SVGAGI. Deletions cut 2 bases from V and 9 bases from J, with 13 bases between. This CDR3 is built from 13 residues. CDR3 loop: CASSYGREISYTF. The CDR3 DNA reads as TGTGCCAGCAGTTACGGGCGGGAGATCAGCTACACCTTC.